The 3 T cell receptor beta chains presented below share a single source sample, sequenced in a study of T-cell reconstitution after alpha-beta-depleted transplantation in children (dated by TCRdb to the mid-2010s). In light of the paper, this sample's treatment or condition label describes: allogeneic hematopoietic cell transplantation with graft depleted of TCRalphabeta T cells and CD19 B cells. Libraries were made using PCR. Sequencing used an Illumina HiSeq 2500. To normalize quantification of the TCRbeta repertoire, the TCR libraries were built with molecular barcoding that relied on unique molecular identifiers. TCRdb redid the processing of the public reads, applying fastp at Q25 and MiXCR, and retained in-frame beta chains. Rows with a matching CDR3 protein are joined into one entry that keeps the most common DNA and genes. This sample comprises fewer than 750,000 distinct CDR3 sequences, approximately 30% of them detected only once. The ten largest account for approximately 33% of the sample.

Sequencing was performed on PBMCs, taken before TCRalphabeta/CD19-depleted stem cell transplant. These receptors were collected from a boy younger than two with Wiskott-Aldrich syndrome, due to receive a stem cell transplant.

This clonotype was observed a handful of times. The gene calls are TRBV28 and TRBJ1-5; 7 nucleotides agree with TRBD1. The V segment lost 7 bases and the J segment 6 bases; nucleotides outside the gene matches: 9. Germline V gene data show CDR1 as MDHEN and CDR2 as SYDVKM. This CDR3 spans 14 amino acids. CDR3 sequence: CASTHRGRGQPQHF. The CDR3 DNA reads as TGTGCCAGCACCCACAGGGGCAGGGGTCAGCCCCAGCATTTT.

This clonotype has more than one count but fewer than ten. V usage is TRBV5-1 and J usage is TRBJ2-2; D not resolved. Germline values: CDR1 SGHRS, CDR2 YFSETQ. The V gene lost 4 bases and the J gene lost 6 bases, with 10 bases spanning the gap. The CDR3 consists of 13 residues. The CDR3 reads CASSVDRPGELFF. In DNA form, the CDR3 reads TGCGCCAGCAGCGTGGACCGTCCCGGGGAGCTGTTTTTT.

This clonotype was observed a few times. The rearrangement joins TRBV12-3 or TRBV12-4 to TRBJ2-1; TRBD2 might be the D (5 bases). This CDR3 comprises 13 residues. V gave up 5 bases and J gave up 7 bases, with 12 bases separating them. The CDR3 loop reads CASSGTRRNEQFF. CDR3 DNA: TGTGCCAGCAGTGGAACTAGGAGGAATGAGCAGTTCTTC.